A selection of T cell receptor beta chains follows, all from one sample in a study of neurological immune-mediated disorders. TCRdb reprocessed the 5' RACE reads via MiXCR and lists one record per CDR3 protein. The sample contains roughly 70,000 distinct CDR3 sequences, about 4% of which appear only once. The sequenced material came from PBMCs. The receptor source for this set is a man aged 25 to 45 with multiple sclerosis. Both conserved end residues are part of each CDR3. Some rows mark clone size as missing; the rest say once, few, many or name a class of expanded clone.

j_call v_call clone_size cdr3_aa
TRBJ2-5 TRBV6-6 many CASTLGGGPKETQYF
TRBJ2-3 TRBV6-5 many CASKQGSWTDTQYF
TRBJ2-5 TRBV6-2/TRBV6-3 many CASRPGLAEGETQYF
TRBJ2-5 TRBV5-6 many CASSLTGEETQYF
TRBJ2-5 TRBV6-5 NA CASSYSGTPIETQYF
TRBJ2-1 TRBV5-1 many CASSSANFIGNEQFF
TRBJ2-3 TRBV7-3 many CASSRQLTDTQYF
TRBJ2-5 TRBV5-1 many CASSPGGQETQYF
TRBJ2-5 TRBV29-1 many CSVEDPRTGEVEETQYF
TRBJ2-7 TRBV4-1 many CASSQDSGPAPSYEQYF
TRBJ1-1 TRBV5-1 many CASSIGQGNTEAFF
TRBJ2-5 TRBV20-1 many CSAREVAGQETQYF
TRBJ1-5 TRBV7-8 many CASSFRDRGWQPQHF
TRBJ2-7 TRBV6-1 many CASSDRRGTGGTYEQYF
TRBJ2-5 TRBV4-2 many CASSQEDRAQETQYF
TRBJ2-3 TRBV12-3/TRBV12-4 many CASSLAGGLLDTQYF
TRBJ1-1 TRBV5-1 medium-sized CASSLSQVNTEAFF
TRBJ1-1 TRBV29-1 few CSVTRGEAFF
TRBJ2-7 TRBV3-1 many CASSQEASGNYEQYF
TRBJ1-6 TRBV4-1 many CASSPGTVDSPLHF
TRBJ2-7 TRBV4-1 medium-sized CASSQVGFNTYEQYF
TRBJ2-3 TRBV15 many CATSVGDTQYF
TRBJ1-6 TRBV20-1 many CREEAASDSPLHF
TRBJ1-2 TRBV3-1 NA CASTLSPGTGYTF
TRBJ2-7 TRBV6-1 many CASRVSRQGTYEQYF
TRBJ1-1 TRBV27 many CASSSRTGMNTEAFF
TRBJ1-1 TRBV27 NA CASSLHPSLPLNTEAFF
TRBJ2-7 TRBV4-3 many CASSQLDRAAYEQYF
TRBJ1-1 TRBV10-3 NA CAISGTGRTEAFF
TRBJ1-4 TRBV25-1 NA CASSESESTGGRIATNEKLFF
TRBJ2-7 TRBV5-1 few CASSLGRADYEQYF
TRBJ1-2 TRBV6-6 many CASTEGGGLNYGYTF
TRBJ1-1 TRBV12-5 many CASGLVLGSEAFF
TRBJ1-6 TRBV6-2/TRBV6-3 NA CASRPGQAFSPLHF
TRBJ2-7 TRBV6-2/TRBV6-3 many CASSPRRRGLDSYEQYF
TRBJ2-2 TRBV3-1 many CASSNGLNTGELFF
TRBJ2-1 TRBV4-1 NA CASSQEPAGGYNEQFF
TRBJ1-5 TRBV6-5 NA CASSYSMVARQPQNF
TRBJ1-4 TRBV20-1 many CSAFGQGPNEKLFF
TRBJ2-1 TRBV6-2/TRBV6-3 many CASSYTRTVSYNEQFF
TRBJ2-5 TRBV11-2 NA CASSLPFRLETQYF